Here is one T cell receptor (beta chain) with its context. The antigen is undetermined. Using immunoSEQ multiplex PCR, the repertoire was profiled, and TCRdb retains in-frame clones only, with some absent. This sample has 110,000 to 150,000 clones, with under 95% found just once. This specimen comes from a study of T cell responses to AZD1222 COVID-19 vaccine. CDR1 SEHNR and CDR2 FQNEAQ come from the germline V gene (reference sequence). The CDR3 contains 13 residues. V was trimmed by 6 bases and J by 0 bases, leaving 9 bases between them. Study-wide findings and caveats: There were repertoire samples only from the period after the peak T cell response. Spike was spanned by vaccine-associated CD4 TCRs, with dominance at 160-218 and 743-854.

This sequence joins TRBV7-9 and TRBJ2-7; D remains unclear. This receptor was taken from an adult in good health. Material: peripheral blood, obtained on day 0 of AZD1222 vaccination. CDR3 region: CASRPTFSYEQYF. The CDR3 nucleotides are TGTGCCAGCAGACCAACCTTCTCCTACGAGCAGTACTTC. The variable domain in full, with the rest retrieved from reference TRBV7-9 and TRBJ2-7, is DTGVSQNPRHKITKRGQNVTFRCDPISEHNRLYWYRQTLGQGPEFLTYFQNEAQLEKSRLLSDRFSAERPKGSFSTLEIQRTEQGDSAMYLCASRPTFSYEQYFGPGTRLTVT.